This TCR beta chain was documented in a study of blood T cell repertoires in COVID-19. The repertoire was sequenced with immunoSEQ multiplex PCR; TCRdb's copy has only in-frame clones and lacks some. In the table there are approximately 240,000 clones, 80% to 95% of which are singletons. In terms of age and location, participants ranged from roughly 18 to 100 years and lived in about two dozen US areas. Cohort 3 recovery required two negative PCRs, clearance, or symptom resolution. The sequenced material came from PBMCs or T cells enriched from blood (not recorded which). This clonotype was sampled from a woman between 18 and 29 years old who had recovered from COVID-19.

CDR3 nucleotides: TGTGCCAGCGCGACAGCAGTACTTCAAGAGACCCAGTACTTC. Amino acid sequence: CASATAVLQETQYF. The chain links TRBV19 to TRBJ2-5, with TRBD1 as a possible D gene (5 bases). This CDR3 is built from 14 residues. The germline V gene has CDR1 LNHDA and CDR2 SQIVND (reference sequence). The V and J ends lost 9 bases and 2 bases respectively, with 16 bases between them. The variable domain in full, with the rest retrieved from reference TRBV19 and TRBJ2-5, is DGGITQSPKYLFRKEGQNVTLSCEQNLNHDAMYWYRQDPGQGLRLIYYSQIVNDFQKGDIAEGYSVSREKKESFPLTVTSAQKNPTAFYLCASATAVLQETQYFGPGTRLLVL.